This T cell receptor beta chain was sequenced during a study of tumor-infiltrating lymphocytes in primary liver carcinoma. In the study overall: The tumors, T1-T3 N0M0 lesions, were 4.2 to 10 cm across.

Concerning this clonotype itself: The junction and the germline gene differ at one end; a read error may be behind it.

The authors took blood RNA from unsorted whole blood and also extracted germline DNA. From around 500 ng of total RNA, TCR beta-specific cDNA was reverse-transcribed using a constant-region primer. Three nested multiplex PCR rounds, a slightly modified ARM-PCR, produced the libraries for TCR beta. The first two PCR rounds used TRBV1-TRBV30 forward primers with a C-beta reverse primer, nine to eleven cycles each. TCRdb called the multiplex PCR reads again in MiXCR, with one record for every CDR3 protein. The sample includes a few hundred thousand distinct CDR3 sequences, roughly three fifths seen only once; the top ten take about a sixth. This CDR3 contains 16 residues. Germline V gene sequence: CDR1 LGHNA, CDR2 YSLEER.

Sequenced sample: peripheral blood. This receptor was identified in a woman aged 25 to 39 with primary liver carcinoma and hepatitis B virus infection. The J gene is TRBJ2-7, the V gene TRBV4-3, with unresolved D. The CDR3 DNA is TGCGCCAGCAGCCAAAGCCCGACGGGTAGATTGGACGAGCAGCACTTC. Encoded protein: CASSQSPTGRLDEQHF.